The sample holds a few counts of the clone carrying this TCR beta chain. Its antigen is not known. The second PCR ran roughly 7 to 12 cycles with a sample-barcoded 5' primer and J-beta primers. TCRdb redid the calling of the 5' RACE reads with MiXCR, one entry per CDR3 protein. Here the sample spans 780,000 or so distinct CDR3 sequences, more than 20% being singletons. This sample is drawn from a study of blood T cells in healthy people across ages. Healthy individuals of Caucasian origin from Russia, aged about 6 to 95, served as donors. Per-sample yields of isolated PBMCs were at least 6 million. Study findings and constraints: With naive T cell percentage, TCR beta diversity showed a strong correlation.

This sample also belongs to another study, concerning T cells of mothers and their children. That paper adds: Random nucleotides (2-4) and sample barcodes were added by the M1S primer used in the second PCR.

Material: blood. The clonotype originates from a boy aged 10-17 years in good health.

The CDR3: CASTTGAEGNTIYF. For the CDR3, the DNA is TGTGCCAGCACCACAGGGGCGGAAGGAAACACCATATATTTT. This chain joins TRBV2 and TRBJ1-3; 7 bases fit TRBD1. Germline V gene lookup returns CDR1 SNHLY and CDR2 FYNNEI. Trimming cost V 7 bases and J 4 bases; bases outside gene matches: 7. The CDR3 spans 14 residues.